The source of this TCR beta chain is a study of T cell changes during pregnancy in multiple sclerosis. Profiling relied on immunoSEQ multiplex PCR, and the TCRdb table lists in-frame clones only, not all of them. The data show some 52,000 clones, with around 92% seen just once and approximately 0.25% held by the top ten. CDR3 length: 14 residues. CDR1 is SNHLY and CDR2 is FYNNEI in the germline V gene. Trimming at V came to 4 bases and at J to 3 bases, leaving 4 bases not matched to a gene. The chain recombines TRBV2 with TRBJ2-7, with 9 bases that match TRBD1. The sample consisted of CD4+ T cells from peripheral blood mononuclear cells, taken in the third trimester of pregnancy. This clonotype originated in a female donor with multiple sclerosis, enrolled in a pregnancy study. CDR3 protein: CASSGDRGGYEQYF. Here the CDR3 DNA reads TGTGCCAGCAGTGGAGACAGGGGGGGCTACGAGCAGTACTTC. The full variable domain, rest sourced from reference TRBV2 and TRBJ2-7, is EPEVTQTPSHQVTQMGQEVILRCVPISNHLYFYWYRQILGQKVEFLVSFYNNEISEKSEIFDDQFSVERPDGSNFTLKIRSTKLEDSAMYFCASSGDRGGYEQYFGPGTRLTVT.